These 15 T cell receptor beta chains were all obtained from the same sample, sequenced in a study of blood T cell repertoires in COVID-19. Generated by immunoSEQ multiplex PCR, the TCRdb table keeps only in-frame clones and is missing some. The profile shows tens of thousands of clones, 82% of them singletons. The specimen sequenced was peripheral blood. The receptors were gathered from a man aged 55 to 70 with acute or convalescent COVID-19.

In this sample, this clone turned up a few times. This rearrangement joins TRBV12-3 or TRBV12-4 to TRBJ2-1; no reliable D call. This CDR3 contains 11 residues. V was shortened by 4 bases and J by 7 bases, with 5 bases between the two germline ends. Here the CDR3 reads CASSYRNEQFF. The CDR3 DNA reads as TGTGCCAGCAGTTACAGAAATGAGCAGTTCTTC.

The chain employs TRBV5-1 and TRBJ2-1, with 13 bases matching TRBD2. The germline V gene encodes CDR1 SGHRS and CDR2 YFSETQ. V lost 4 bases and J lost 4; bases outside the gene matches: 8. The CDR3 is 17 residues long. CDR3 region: CASSIGLAGALYNEQFF. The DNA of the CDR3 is TGCGCCAGCAGCATAGGACTAGCGGGGGCCCTTTACAATGAGCAGTTCTTC.

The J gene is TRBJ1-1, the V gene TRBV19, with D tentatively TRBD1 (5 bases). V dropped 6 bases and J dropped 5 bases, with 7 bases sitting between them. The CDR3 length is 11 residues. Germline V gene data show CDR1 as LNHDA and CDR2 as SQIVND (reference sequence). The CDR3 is CASRGETEAFF. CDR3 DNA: TGTGCCAGTAGAGGGGAAACTGAAGCTTTCTTT.

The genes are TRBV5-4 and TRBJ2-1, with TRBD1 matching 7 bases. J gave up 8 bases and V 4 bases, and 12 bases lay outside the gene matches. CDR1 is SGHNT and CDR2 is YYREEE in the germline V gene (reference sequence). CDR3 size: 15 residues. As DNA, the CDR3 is TGTGCCAGCAGCGGGGGACAGTCGACACTCTATGAGCAGTTCTTC. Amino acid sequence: CASSGGQSTLYEQFF.

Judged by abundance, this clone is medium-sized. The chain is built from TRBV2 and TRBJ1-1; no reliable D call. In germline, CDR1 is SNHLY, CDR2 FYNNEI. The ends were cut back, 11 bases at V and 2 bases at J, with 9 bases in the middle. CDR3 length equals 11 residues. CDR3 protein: CAGGDNTEAFF. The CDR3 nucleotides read TGTGCCGGCGGGGATAACACTGAAGCTTTCTTT. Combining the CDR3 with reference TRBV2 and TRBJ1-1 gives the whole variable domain EPEVTQTPSHQVTQMGQEVILRCVPISNHLYFYWYRQILGQKVEFLVSFYNNEISEKSEIFDDQFSVERPDGSNFTLKIRSTKLEDSAMYFCAGGDNTEAFFGQGTRLTVV.

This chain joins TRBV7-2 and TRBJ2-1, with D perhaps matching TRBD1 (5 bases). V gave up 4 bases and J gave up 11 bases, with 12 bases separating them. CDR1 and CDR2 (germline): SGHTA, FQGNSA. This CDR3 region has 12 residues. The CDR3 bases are TGTGCCAGCAGCTCCCAGGGAAACAAGCAGTTCTTC. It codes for CASSSQGNKQFF.

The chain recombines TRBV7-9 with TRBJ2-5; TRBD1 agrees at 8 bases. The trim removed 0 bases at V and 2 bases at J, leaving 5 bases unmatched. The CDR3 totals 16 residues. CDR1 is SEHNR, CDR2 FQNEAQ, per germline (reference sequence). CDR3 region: CASSLAQTGEQETQYF. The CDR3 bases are TGTGCCAGCAGCTTAGCCCAGACAGGGGAACAAGAGACCCAGTACTTC.

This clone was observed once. The CDR3 DNA reads as TGCGCCAGCAGCTTGGCGGCTAGCGGGGGAAGCACAGATACGCAGTATTTT. This translates into CASSLAASGGSTDTQYF. The chain links TRBV5-1 to TRBJ2-3; 10 bases are shared with TRBD2. The V and J ends lost 0 bases and 0 bases, in that order; junction bases with no gene match: 4. The CDR3 is made up of 17 amino acids. Germline V lookup: CDR1 SGHRS, CDR2 YFSETQ.

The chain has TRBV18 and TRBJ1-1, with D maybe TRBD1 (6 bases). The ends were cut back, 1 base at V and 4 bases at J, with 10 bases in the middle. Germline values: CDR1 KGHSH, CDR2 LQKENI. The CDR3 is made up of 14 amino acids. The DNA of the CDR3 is TGTGCCAGCTCACCACTGACAGGAACCACTGAAGCTTTCTTT. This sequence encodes CASSPLTGTTEAFF.

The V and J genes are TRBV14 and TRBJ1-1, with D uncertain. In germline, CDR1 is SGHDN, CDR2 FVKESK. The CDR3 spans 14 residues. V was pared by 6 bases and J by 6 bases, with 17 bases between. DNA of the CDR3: TGTGCCAGCAGTCCCAGAGGGAGTGCGCCTGAAGCTTTCTTT. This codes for CASSPRGSAPEAFF.

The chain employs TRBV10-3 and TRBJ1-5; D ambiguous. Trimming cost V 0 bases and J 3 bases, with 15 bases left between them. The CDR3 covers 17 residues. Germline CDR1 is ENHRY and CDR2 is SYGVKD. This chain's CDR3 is CAISESGVVEDNQPQHF. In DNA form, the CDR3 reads TGTGCCATCAGTGAGTCTGGAGTTGTTGAGGACAATCAGCCCCAGCATTTT.

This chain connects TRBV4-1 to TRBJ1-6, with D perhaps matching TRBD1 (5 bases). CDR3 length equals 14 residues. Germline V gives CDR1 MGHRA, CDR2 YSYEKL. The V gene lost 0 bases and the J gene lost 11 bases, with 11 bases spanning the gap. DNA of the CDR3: TGCGCCAGCAGCCAAGAAGGGGCAAGGGCACCCCTCCACTTT. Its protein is CASSQEGARAPLHF.

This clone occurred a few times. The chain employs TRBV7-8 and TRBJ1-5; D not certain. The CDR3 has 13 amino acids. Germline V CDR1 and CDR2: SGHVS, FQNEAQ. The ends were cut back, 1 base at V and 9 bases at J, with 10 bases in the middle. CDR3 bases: TGTGCCAGCAGCTTAGGTCCGATGCGGCCCCAGCATTTT. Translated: CASSLGPMRPQHF. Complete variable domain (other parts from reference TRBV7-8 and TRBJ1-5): GAGVSQSPRYKVAKRGQDVALRCDPISGHVSLFWYQQALGQGPEFLTYFQNEAQLDKSGLPSDRFFAERPEGSVSTLKIQRTQQEDSAVYLCASSLGPMRPQHFGDGTRLSIL.

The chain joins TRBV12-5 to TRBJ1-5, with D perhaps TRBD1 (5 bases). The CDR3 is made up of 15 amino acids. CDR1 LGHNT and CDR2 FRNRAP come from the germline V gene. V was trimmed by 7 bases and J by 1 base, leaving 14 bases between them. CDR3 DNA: TGTGCTAGTGCCCACGGACGGGGGAGCAATCAGCCCCAGCATTTT. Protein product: CASAHGRGSNQPQHF.

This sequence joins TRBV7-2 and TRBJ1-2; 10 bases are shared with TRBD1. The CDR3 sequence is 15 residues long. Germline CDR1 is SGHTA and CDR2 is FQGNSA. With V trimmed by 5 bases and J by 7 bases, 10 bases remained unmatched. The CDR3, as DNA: TGTGCCAGCAGCAATACCGACAGGGGGCGTGTTGGCTACACCTTC. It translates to CASSNTDRGRVGYTF.